The source of this T cell receptor (beta chain) is a study of shared clonotypes between healthy human individuals (dated by TCRdb to the early 2020s). Background on the whole study: The cohort comprised a couple of women and a few men aged 18 to 49 years. For each donor, CD4 naive and CD4 memory were each given three plates, CD8 naive was given two plates, and CD8 memory was given one plate. Between about 0.94 and 8.9 billion PBMCs per donor were obtained by leukapheresis. To increase sequencing depth and limit assay-specific biases, different laboratories used diverse techniques to prepare libraries and sequence TCR repertoires. Blood TCR repertoires of five healthy adults were deeply sequenced to estimate repertoire size and the extent of clonotype sharing between individuals.

The study at large found these results: Because the study included a small number of donors, the genetic and exposure-history diversity represented was limited. Compared with non-shared clonotypes, clonotypes shared by all four sorted-subset donors had higher generation probabilities. Sharing across a few donors was observed for roughly 5% of naive CD4, about 3.2% of naive CD8, 2.3% of memory CD4, and about 0.38% of memory CD8 clonotypes. Sampling was restricted to blood, and TCR repertoires in tissues likely differ from the TCR repertoires found in blood. Pairwise subsampling led to the expectation that sequencing depth would affect the degree of clonotype sharing among donors. Estimated clonotype richness was generally larger for naive than for memory subsets. Incomplete sequencing was indicated by rarefaction of sorted-subset datasets, despite the large sequencing depth.

Using the deep immunoSEQ assay, multiplex PCR amplified TCR CDR3 regions from genomic DNA. Extracted genomic DNA from each cell subset was spread evenly across all wells of several immunoSEQ 96-well plates, with each plate serving as a replicate. For sorted subsets, each replicate PCR was loaded with roughly 0.2 ug genomic DNA, equivalent to about 30,000 T cell genomes. Purified libraries were measured with a Qubit 3.0 fluorometer, size-checked on a Bioanalyzer 2100, and measured again with the KAPA Library Quantification kit. Every immunoSEQ 96-well plate was sequenced on a separate single-read 150-cycle Illumina NextSeq 550 flow cell. For the original study's pipeline: The immunoSEQ output contained only junctional sequences without quality scores, so filtering could not match that applied to full-length reads. To assign V/J genes and CDR3, sequences were annotated using PyIR, a Python wrapper for IgBLAST v1.9, with IMGT germline references. Reads were filtered out if the reads had weak V/J assignments (E-value above 1e-6), no CDR3, stop codons, out-of-frame junctions, or ambiguous translated residues. V3J clonotypes were defined as sequences sharing an identical inferred V gene, J gene, and CDR3 amino acid sequence. Percentage overlap between repertoires was computed as shared unique clonotypes divided by the size of the smaller repertoire. Richness of each repertoire was evaluated using RTK rarefaction, the Chao1 estimator, and Recon v2.1 estimates of unobserved clonotypes. For all TCRbeta clonotypes obtained by the gDNA method from a few donors, generation probabilities were computed with OLGA. TCRdb's version of the immuneACCESS table is confined to in-frame rearrangements and falls short of the full clone set. An unresolved V gene accounts for under half of the shortfall where checked; the remainder is of unknown origin. V and J calls and clone size are those listed in that table; D and trimming were worked out from the DNA. This sample has about 1,900,000 clones in its table, and 85% to 95% of those were observed once. The ten largest account for approximately 1% of the sample.

Taken from the germline V gene (reference sequence), the CDR1 and CDR2 loops are SEHNR and FQNEAQ. The CDR3 starts with the cysteine, ends with the phenylalanine, and has 13 residues. Of the read, only the CDR3 DNA is kept; its 39 bases are in frame from base 1. Trimming removed 9 bases from V and 4 bases from J; the gene matches leave 3 bases unexplained. As concerns this clone: Its antigen is not yet known. It has no much larger one-base neighbor in the sample; base qualities were not kept.

CD8 naive samples were CD45RO-negative cells positively selected for CCR7, giving a CD45RA+CCR7+ population that excluded TemRA cells. Donors were healthy HIV-negative adults with no recently reported acute infections or vaccinations. Every donor was a Caucasian adult residing in Nashville, Tennessee, USA. Blood was obtained by leukapheresis, after which PBMCs were separated by Ficoll-Histopaque density gradient centrifugation and cryopreserved in liquid nitrogen vapor phase. Analytical flow cytometry was used to check the purity and quantity of every magnetically sorted T cell population. Each sorted fraction had its genomic DNA isolated and then quantified by UV absorbance on a Nanodrop 2000c.

This receptor was identified in a man aged 18 to 30 in good health. Sequenced input: naive CD8+ T cells sorted from blood. This specimen's cell subset or site label, per the study, means: CD45RA+CCR7+. This sequence uses TRBV7-9 and TRBJ2-1, and 10 bases in between align with TRBD2. The CDR3 reads as follows: CASRTSGYNEQFF. The DNA reads TGTGCCAGTAGGACTAGCGGATACAATGAGCAGTTCTTC. When the CDR3 is completed using the reference TRBV7-9 and TRBJ2-1 genes on either side, the full variable domain is DTGVSQNPRHKITKRGQNVTFRCDPISEHNRLYWYRQTLGQGPEFLTYFQNEAQLEKSRLLSDRFSAERPKGSFSTLEIQRTEQGDSAMYLCASRTSGYNEQFFGPGTRLTVL.